The 9 T cell receptor beta chains in this list originate from one sample, sequenced in a study of blood T cell repertoires in COVID-19. Sequenced by immunoSEQ multiplex PCR; TCRdb stores in-frame clones only, minus some. Among about 150,000 clones listed, roughly 93% were seen once. Material: peripheral blood. These receptors originate from a man between 18 and 35 years old with COVID-19, enrolled during active disease.

This chain links TRBV28 with TRBJ1-5, with 11 bases aligning to TRBD1. CDR1 and CDR2 from the germline V gene are MDHEN and SYDVKM. The length of the CDR3 is 15 residues. Unmatched junction bases numbered 5, after V lost 6 bases and J lost 4 bases. The DNA for the CDR3 is TGTGCCAGCAGCCTAGGGACAGGGGGAAATCAGCCCCAGCATTTT. It specifies CASSLGTGGNQPQHF.

The chain carries TRBV7-8 and TRBJ1-1; 9 nucleotides match TRBD1. The CDR3 is 14 amino acids. With 5 bases clipped from V and 11 bases from J, the junction kept 12 bases outside the gene matches. CDR1 SGHVS and CDR2 FQNEAQ come from the germline V gene. The CDR3 sequence: CASSEGQGLREAFF. The CDR3 region has the DNA TGTGCCAGCAGCGAGGGACAGGGCCTCAGGGAGGCTTTCTTT. The variable domain in full, with the rest retrieved from reference TRBV7-8 and TRBJ1-1, is GAGVSQSPRYKVAKRGQDVALRCDPISGHVSLFWYQQALGQGPEFLTYFQNEAQLDKSGLPSDRFFAERPEGSVSTLKIQRTQQEDSAVYLCASSEGQGLREAFFGQGTRLTVV.

The V call is TRBV7-8, the J call TRBJ2-2, with D possibly being TRBD2 (7 bases). The CDR3 runs to 19 residues. Trimming took 2 bases from V and 0 from J, leaving 19 bases between them. Germline CDR1 SGHVS, CDR2 FQNEAQ. CDR3 sequence (DNA): TGTGCCAGCAGCTTAAGGGGGGGCATACGGGCGTCGAACACCGGGGAGCTGTTTTTT. This encodes CASSLRGGIRASNTGELFF. Supplemented by reference TRBV7-8 and TRBJ2-2, the full variable domain reads GAGVSQSPRYKVAKRGQDVALRCDPISGHVSLFWYQQALGQGPEFLTYFQNEAQLDKSGLPSDRFFAERPEGSVSTLKIQRTQQEDSAVYLCASSLRGGIRASNTGELFFGEGSRLTVL.

This chain uses TRBV4-3 with TRBJ1-2; tentative D call: TRBD1 (5 bases). Per germline, CDR1 LGHNA and CDR2 YSLEER. CDR3 length: 13 residues. Trimming took 4 bases from V and 4 from J, leaving 10 bases between them. Here the CDR3 reads CASSPTGVYGYTF. DNA for the CDR3: TGCGCCAGCAGCCCCACAGGAGTCTATGGCTACACCTTC.

This sequence joins TRBV12-3 or TRBV12-4 and TRBJ2-7, with 7 bases that match TRBD1. CDR3 length: 13 residues. V was clipped by 6 bases and J by 4 bases; unmatched bases: 6. The CDR3 here is CASSPGTVYEQYF. CDR3 nucleotides: TGTGCCAGCAGCCCAGGGACAGTTTACGAGCAGTACTTC.

The chain recombines TRBV14 with TRBJ2-3; weak D call: TRBD1 (5 bases). This CDR3 is 15 amino acids long. The V end was cut by 0 bases, the J end by 2 bases, with 9 bases between. Per the germline V gene, CDR1 is SGHDN and CDR2 is FVKESK. CDR3: CASSQDMGPTDTQYF. In nucleotides, the CDR3 is TGTGCCAGCAGCCAAGACATGGGGCCCACAGATACGCAGTATTTT.

The chain recombines TRBV9 with TRBJ2-7; the D gene is possibly TRBD2 (6 bases). The germline V gene has CDR1 SGDLS and CDR2 YYNGEE. The V and J ends lost 2 bases and 5 bases respectively, with 14 bases between them. The length of the CDR3 is 14 residues. CDR3 protein: CASSVTSGGNEQYF. The CDR3 DNA follows: TGTGCCAGCAGCGTTACGTCCGGAGGGAACGAGCAGTACTTC.

The chain employs TRBV13 and TRBJ1-4; tentative D call: TRBD1 (5 bases). In germline, CDR1 is PRHDT, CDR2 FYEKMQ (reference sequence). The CDR3 has 14 residues. Deletions cut 5 bases from V and 8 bases from J, with 15 bases between. The CDR3 spells CASSTDRGEEKLFF. In DNA, the CDR3 is TGTGCCAGCAGCACCGACAGAGGCGAAGAAAAACTGTTTTTT.

The rearrangement uses TRBV30 and TRBJ2-7, with D perhaps TRBD2 (6 bases). The germline V and J ends were trimmed by 0 bases and 5 bases, with 8 bases remaining between them. The CDR3 is made up of 12 amino acids. Germline-derived CDR1 and CDR2 are GTSNPN and SVGIG (reference sequence). CDR3: CAWSVGGDEQYF. The CDR3 nucleotides are TGTGCCTGGAGTGTTGGAGGGGACGAGCAGTACTTC.